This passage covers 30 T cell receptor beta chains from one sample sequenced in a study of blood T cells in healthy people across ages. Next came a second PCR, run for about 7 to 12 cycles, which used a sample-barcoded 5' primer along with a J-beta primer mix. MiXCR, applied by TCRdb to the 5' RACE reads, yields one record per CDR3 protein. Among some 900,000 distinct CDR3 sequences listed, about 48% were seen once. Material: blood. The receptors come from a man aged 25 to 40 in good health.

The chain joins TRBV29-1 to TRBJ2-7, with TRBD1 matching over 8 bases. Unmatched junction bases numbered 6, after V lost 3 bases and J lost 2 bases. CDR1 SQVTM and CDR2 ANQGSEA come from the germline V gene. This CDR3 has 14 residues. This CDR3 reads CSVETGTGAYEQYF. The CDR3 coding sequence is TGCAGCGTTGAGACCGGGACAGGAGCCTACGAGCAGTACTTC.

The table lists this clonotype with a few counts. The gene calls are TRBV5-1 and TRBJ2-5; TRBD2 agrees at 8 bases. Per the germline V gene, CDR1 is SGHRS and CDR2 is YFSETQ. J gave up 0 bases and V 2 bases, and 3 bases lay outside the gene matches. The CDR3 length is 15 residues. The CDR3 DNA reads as TGCGCCAGCAGCTTTCAGCGGGGGAACCAAGAGACCCAGTACTTC. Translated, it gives CASSFQRGNQETQYF.

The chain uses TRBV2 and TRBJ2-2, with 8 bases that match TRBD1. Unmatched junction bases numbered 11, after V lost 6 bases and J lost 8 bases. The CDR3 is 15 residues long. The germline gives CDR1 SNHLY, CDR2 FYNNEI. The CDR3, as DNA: TGTGCCAGCAGCCAGCAGGGGGCTATCATTGGGGAGCTGTTTTTT. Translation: CASSQQGAIIGELFF. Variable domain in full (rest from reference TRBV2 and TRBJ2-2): EPEVTQTPSHQVTQMGQEVILRCVPISNHLYFYWYRQILGQKVEFLVSFYNNEISEKSEIFDDQFSVERPDGSNFTLKIRSTKLEDSAMYFCASSQQGAIIGELFFGEGSRLTVL.

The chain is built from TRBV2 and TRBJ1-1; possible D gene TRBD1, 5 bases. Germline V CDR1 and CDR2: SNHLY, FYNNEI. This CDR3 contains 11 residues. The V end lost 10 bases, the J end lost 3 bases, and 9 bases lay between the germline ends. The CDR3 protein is CATGGDTEAFF. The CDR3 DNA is TGTGCCACCGGGGGGGACACTGAAGCTTTCTTT. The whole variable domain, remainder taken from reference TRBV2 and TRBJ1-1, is EPEVTQTPSHQVTQMGQEVILRCVPISNHLYFYWYRQILGQKVEFLVSFYNNEISEKSEIFDDQFSVERPDGSNFTLKIRSTKLEDSAMYFCATGGDTEAFFGQGTRLTVV.

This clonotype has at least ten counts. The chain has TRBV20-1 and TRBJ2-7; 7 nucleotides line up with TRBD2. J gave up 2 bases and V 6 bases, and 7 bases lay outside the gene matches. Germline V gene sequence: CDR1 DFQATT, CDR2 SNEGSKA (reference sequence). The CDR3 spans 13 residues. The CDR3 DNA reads TGCAGTGCGGAGGGAGGGACTACCTACGAGCAGTACTTC. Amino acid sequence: CSAEGGTTYEQYF.

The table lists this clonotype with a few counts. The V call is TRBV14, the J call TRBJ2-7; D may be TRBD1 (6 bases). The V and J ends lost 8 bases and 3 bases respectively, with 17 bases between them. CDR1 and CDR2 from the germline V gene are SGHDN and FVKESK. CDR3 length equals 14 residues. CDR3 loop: CASGETGQNYEQYF. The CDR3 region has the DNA TGTGCCAGCGGAGAAACCGGACAGAACTACGAGCAGTACTTC.

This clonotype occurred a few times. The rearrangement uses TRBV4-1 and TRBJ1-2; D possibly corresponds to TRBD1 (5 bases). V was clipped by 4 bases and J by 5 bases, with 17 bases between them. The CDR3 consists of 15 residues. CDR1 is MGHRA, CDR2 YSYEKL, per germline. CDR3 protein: CASSPNAGTAYGYTF. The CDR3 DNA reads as TGCGCCAGCAGCCCCAATGCGGGGACGGCTTATGGCTACACCTTC.

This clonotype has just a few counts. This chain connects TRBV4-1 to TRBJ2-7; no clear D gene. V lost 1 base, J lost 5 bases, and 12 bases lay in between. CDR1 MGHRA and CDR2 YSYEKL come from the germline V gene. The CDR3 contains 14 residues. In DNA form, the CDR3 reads TGCGCCAGCAGCCAAGGGGTCCCCTCTAACGAGCAGTACTTC. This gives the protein CASSQGVPSNEQYF.

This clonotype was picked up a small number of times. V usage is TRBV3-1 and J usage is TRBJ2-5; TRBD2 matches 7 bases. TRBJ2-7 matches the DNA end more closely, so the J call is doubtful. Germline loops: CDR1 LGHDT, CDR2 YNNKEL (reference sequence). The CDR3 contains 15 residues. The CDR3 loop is CASSQWGGNKHEQYF. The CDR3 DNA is TGTGCCAGCAGCCAATGGGGAGGGAACAAGCACGAGCAGTACTTC.

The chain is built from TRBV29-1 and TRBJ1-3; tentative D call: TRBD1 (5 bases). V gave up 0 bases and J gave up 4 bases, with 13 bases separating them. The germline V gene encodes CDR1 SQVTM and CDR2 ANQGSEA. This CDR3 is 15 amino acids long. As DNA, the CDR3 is TGCAGCGTTGAAGATCTAGGGGCTTCGGGAAACACCATATATTTT. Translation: CSVEDLGASGNTIYF.

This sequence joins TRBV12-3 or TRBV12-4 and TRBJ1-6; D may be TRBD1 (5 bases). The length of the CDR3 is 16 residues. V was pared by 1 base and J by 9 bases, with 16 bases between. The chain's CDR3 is CASSLGGTSRISPLHF. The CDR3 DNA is TGTGCCAGCAGTTTAGGAGGGACCTCACGGATTTCACCCCTCCACTTT.

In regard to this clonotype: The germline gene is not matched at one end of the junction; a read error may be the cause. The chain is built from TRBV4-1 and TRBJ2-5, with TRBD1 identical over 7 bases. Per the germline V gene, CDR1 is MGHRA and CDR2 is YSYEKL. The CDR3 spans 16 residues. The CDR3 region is CAISQDVRQGQETQYF. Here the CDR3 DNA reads TGCGCCATCAGCCAAGATGTCCGACAGGGACAAGAGACCCAGTACTTC.

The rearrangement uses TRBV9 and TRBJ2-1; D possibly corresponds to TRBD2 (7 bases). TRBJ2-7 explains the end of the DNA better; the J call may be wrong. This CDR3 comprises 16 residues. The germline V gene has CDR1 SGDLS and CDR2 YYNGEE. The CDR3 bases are TGTGCCAGCAGCGCTGGGGGGGGCCCGCAGATAAATGAGCAGTACTTC. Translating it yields CASSAGGGPQINEQYF.

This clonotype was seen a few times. The DNA for the CDR3 is TGTGCCACCAACGGGGGCGGATCCACTGAAGCTTTCTTT. This translates into CATNGGGSTEAFF. The chain recombines TRBV10-3 with TRBJ1-1; maybe TRBD1 (6 bases). Trimming cost V 10 bases and J 4 bases, with 16 bases left between them. This CDR3 has 13 residues. In germline, CDR1 is ENHRY, CDR2 SYGVKD.

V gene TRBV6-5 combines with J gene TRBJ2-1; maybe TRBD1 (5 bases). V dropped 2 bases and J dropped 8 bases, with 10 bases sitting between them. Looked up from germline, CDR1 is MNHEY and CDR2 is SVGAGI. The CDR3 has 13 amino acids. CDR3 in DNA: TGTGCCAGCAGTTACGGCCAGGGCTATGAGCAGTTCTTC. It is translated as CASSYGQGYEQFF.

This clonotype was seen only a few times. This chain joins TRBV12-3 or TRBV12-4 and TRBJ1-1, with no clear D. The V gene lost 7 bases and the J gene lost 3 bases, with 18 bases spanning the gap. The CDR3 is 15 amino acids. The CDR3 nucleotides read TGTGCCAGCACCACTGTCAGCTCTCTGGACACTGAAGCTTTCTTT. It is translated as CASTTVSSLDTEAFF.

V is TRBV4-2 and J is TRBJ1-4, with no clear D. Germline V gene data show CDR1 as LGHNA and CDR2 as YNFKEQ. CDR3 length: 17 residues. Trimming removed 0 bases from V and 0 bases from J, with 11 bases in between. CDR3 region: CASSQDSEFPTNEKLFF. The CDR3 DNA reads TGTGCCAGCAGCCAAGATTCCGAGTTCCCAACTAATGAAAAACTGTTTTTT.

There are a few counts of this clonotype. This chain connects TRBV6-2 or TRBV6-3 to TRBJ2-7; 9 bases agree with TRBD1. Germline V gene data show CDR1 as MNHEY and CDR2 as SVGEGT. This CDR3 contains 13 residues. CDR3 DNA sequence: TGTGTCGTGACCGGGACAGGGTCCTACGAGCAGTACTTC. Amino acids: CVVTGTGSYEQYF.

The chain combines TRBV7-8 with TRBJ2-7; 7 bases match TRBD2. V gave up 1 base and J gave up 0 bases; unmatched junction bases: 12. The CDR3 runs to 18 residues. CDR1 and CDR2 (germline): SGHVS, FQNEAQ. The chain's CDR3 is CASSLEAVAGVGSYEQYF. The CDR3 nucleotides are TGTGCCAGCAGCTTAGAGGCGGTAGCGGGTGTTGGCTCCTACGAGCAGTACTTC.

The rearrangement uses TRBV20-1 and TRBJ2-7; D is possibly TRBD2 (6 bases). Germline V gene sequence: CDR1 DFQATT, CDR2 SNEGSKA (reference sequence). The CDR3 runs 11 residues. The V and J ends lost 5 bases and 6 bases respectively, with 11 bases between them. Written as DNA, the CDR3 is TGCAGTGCTGCCCCCGGGGGCGAGCAGTACTTC. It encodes CSAAPGGEQYF.

The CDR3 sequence is CATSTRPMLAFF. The CDR3 DNA reads TGTGCCACCAGCACACGCCCAATGTTGGCTTTCTTT. The rearrangement uses TRBV15 and TRBJ1-1, with D uncertain. CDR3 length equals 12 residues. The ends were cut back, 4 bases at V and 11 bases at J, with 14 bases in the middle. Germline loops: CDR1 LNHNV, CDR2 YYDKDF (reference sequence).

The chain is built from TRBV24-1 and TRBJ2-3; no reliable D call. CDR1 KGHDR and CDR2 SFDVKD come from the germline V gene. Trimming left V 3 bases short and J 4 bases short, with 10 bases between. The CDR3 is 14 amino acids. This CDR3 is CATSDVARADTQYF. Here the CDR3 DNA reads TGTGCCACCAGTGATGTCGCTAGAGCAGATACGCAGTATTTT.

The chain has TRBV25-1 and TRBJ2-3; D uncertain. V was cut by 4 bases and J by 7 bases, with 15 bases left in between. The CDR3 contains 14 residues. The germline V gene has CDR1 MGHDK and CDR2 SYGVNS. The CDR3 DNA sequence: TGTGCCAGCAGTGGCCCTGTGATGGTAAATACGCAGTATTTT. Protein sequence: CASSGPVMVNTQYF.

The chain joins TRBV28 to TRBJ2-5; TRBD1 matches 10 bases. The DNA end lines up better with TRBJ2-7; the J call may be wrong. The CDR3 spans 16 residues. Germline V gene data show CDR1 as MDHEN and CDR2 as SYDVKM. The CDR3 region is CASSFPATGGGYEQYF. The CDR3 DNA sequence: TGTGCCAGCAGTTTCCCTGCGACAGGGGGCGGCTACGAGCAGTACTTC.

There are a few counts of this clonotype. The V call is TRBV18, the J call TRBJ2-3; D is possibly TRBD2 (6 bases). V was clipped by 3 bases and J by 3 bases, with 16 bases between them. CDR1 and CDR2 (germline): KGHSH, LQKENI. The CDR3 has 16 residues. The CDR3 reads CASSPYEGGGTDTQYF. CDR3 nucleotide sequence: TGTGCCAGCTCACCGTACGAGGGCGGAGGGACAGATACGCAGTATTTT. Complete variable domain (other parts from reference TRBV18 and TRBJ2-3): NAGVMQNPRHLVRRRGQEARLRCSPMKGHSHVYWYRQLPEEGLKFMVYLQKENIIDESGMPKERFSAEFPKEGPSILRIQQVVRGDSAAYFCASSPYEGGGTDTQYFGPGTRLTVL.

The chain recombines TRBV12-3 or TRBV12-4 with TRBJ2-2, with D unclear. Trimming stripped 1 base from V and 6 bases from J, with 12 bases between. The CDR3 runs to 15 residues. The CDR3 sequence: CASSLVVFFAGELFF. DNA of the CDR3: TGTGCCAGCAGTTTAGTCGTGTTTTTTGCCGGGGAGCTGTTTTTT.

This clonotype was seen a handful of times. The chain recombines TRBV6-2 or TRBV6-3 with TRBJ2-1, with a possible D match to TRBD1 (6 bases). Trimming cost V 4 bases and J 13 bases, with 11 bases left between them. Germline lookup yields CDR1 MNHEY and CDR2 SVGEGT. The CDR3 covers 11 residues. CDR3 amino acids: CASSLGTNQFF. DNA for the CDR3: TGTGCCAGCAGTTTAGGGACAAACCAGTTCTTC.

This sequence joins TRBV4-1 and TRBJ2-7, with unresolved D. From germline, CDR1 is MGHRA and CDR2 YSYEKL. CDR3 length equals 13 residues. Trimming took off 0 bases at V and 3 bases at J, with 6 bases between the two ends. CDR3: CASSQDVLYEQYF. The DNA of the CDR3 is TGCGCCAGCAGCCAAGATGTCCTCTACGAGCAGTACTTC.

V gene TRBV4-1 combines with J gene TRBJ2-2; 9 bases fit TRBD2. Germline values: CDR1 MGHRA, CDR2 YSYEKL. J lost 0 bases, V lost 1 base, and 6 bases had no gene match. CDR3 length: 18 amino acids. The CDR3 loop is CASSQVGLAGPNTGELFF. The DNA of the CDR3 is TGCGCCAGCAGCCAAGTTGGGCTAGCGGGGCCGAACACCGGGGAGCTGTTTTTT.

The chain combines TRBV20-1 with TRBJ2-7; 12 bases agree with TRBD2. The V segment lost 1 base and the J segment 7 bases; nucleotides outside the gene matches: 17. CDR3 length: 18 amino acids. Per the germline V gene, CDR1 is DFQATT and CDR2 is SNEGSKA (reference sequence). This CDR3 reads CSARVLAGGPMTYNEQYF. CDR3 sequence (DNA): TGCAGTGCTAGAGTTCTAGCGGGGGGGCCCATGACCTACAATGAGCAGTACTTC.